Below, one T cell receptor (beta chain) is given with its context. Its antigen is still unknown. Base qualities were left out, and no much larger clone turns up one base away. In total, approximately 610 healthy bone marrow donors made up the cohort. At the time of sampling, all cohort members were nominally healthy, though unrecorded immune exposures were likely present. The donor was CMV seronegative and was included in the group of a few hundred seronegative cohort members. Every donor gave a peripheral blood sample, and the peripheral blood mononuclear cells from that sample were used for TCR beta sequencing. Genomic DNA extraction from the blood cell samples was performed with the Qiagen DNeasy Blood Extraction Kit. The data are from a study of cytomegalovirus exposure and HLA in healthy donors (dated by TCRdb to 2017 to 2019). In the study overall: An earlier analysis of roughly 570 of the donors reported 276 Gb of sequence data and around 100 million unique TCR beta sequences obtained from about 179 million T cells. An early release that covered around 590 HLA-typed donors contained 300 to 350 gigabases of sequencing data and around 85 million unique TCR sequences. Among the roughly 400 genotyped donors, roughly 80% belonged to the genetic ancestry cluster associated with self-reported Caucasian donors. The aim of the study was to test whether cataloging public T cell receptors could identify signatures of past pathogen exposure. The T cell repertoires of 666 subjects were profiled by immunosequencing and related to cytomegalovirus serostatus. Along with the roughly 710-subject first cohort, a separate validation cohort of over 90 different subjects was used. To predict cytomegalovirus infection status, the study brought together high-throughput TCR immunosequencing, statistical association of individual TCRs with disease status, and machine learning. A later analysis re-examined previously published TCR beta repertoires from 610 or so donors and added high-resolution HLA genotyping to investigate patterns of TCR occurrence. Rather than using new phenotypic data, the later analysis identified candidate immune exposures from TCR beta sequences and from how often those sequences occurred across donors. An earlier analysis of some 500 of the donors applied high-throughput TCR beta sequencing to assess whether each TCR beta V gene segment acted as functional or pseudogenic. Donor age, sex, ethnicity and CMV serostatus were compiled alongside the repertoire data. A later genetic analysis used genome-wide SNP genotypes for about three fifths of the 666 donors, treating that subset as a discovery cohort. Every discovery cohort repertoire had been produced on one sequencing platform. HLA typing covered class I and class II loci at four-digit resolution. The number of donors typed differed by locus, with 629-630 for A, B, C, DRB1 and DQB1, 522 for DQA1, approximately 580 for DPA1, and under 490 for DPB1. Because of strong linkage in the cohort, 4 to 6 DR-DQ haplotypes were treated as single units for association and clustering. On average, around 240,000 unique TCR beta nucleotide sequences were sequenced per donor among roughly 430 genotyped donors of the cohort, with about 19% of those sequences being non-productive.

Overall results and qualifications from the work: According to the authors, the approach could potentially be generalized to other disease states and immunological phenotypes. Three of the identified cytomegalovirus-associated TCR beta chains were confirmed in vitro to be specific for cytomegalovirus antigens. The only immune exposure information available for the cohort was CMV serostatus. A further reported finding was that TCR beta sequences accurately predicted the HLA-A and HLA-B alleles for most subjects in the first cohort. Most TCR sequences were seen in very few donors, while some public TCRs were found in many individuals. A total of 150 to 200 TCR beta chains were listed by the study as associated with cytomegalovirus. In this cohort, only TCR beta chains were sequenced, and detectable features were limited by the absence of alpha or paired-chain data. A later analysis found that HLA-associated TCR beta chains were more clonally expanded and had lower generation probabilities than equally common non-associated chains. An earlier analysis of 587 of the donors showed that most TCR beta V segments appeared in productive rearrangements either about 90% or about 30% of the time, which broadly matched IMGT annotations. HLA typing was unavailable for some donors at each locus, so association tests used only the typed subset. A later genetic analysis associated a missense DCLRE1C variant with V-gene and J-gene trimming of TCR beta chains, and an independent cohort replicated the association. According to a later analysis, parvovirus B19, influenza, CMV and Epstein-Barr virus appeared linked to several top co-occurrence clusters. The classifier was reported to diagnose cytomegalovirus status with high specificity and sensitivity in both the original and validation cohorts. The sequencing pipeline was judged likely to have produced a cluster of highly shared sequence variants as a technical artifact. According to a later genetic analysis, donors in an Asian-associated ancestry cluster had fewer N-insertions in productive TCRs than the approximately 630-donor mean. When HLA alleles, especially DR and DQ, strongly co-occurred, attributing TCR associations to individual alleles was difficult. The presence/absence analyses assumed that sequencing depth was roughly uniform across donors, and that assumption may not be true. Most CMV-associated TCR beta chains appeared to be HLA-restricted in a later analysis, and the HLA associations seemed to be driven largely by CMV exposure. Correlated functional status among segregating V segments might reflect linkage disequilibrium, but an unknown experimental factor could not be ruled out. In a later analysis, around 17,000 TCR beta sequences were associated with specific HLA alleles at a false discovery rate of 0.05. A later analysis found that TCR association rates varied across HLA loci, with DRB1 alleles showing the most associated TCRs and HLA-C alleles the fewest. Because counts were too low, around 18 rarely observed V segments, including chromosome 9 orphons, were left out of the earlier analysis of 500 to 750 of the donors. The 87-base-pair reads could not distinguish some IMGT-functional V segments, including TRBV6-2 and TRBV6-3, so those segments were excluded.

According to the germline V gene, CDR1 reads SGHRS and CDR2 reads YFSETQ. V gives up 0 bases and J gives up 9 bases, and the segment between their germline ends measures 4 bases. The CDR3 covers 11 residues, taking in both the cysteine and the phenylalanine. Kept here is only the CDR3 DNA, which spans 33 bases and is read in frame from base 1. The protocol used for the library was the immunoSEQ multiplex PCR assay. A mixture of 60 forward primers for TCR Vbeta segments and 13 reverse primers for TCR Jbeta segments was used in the multiplex PCR. The CDR3 region of rearranged TCR beta genes was amplified from genomic DNA with a multiplex PCR assay. The Illumina HiSeq System was used to sequence the amplified TCR beta libraries as 87-base-pair reads. Under the source paper's analysis protocol: In a later analysis, some 80 million unique TCR beta chains were counted across the 500 to 850 repertoires, and approximately 9.9 million of these chains were shared by at least two donors. A nearest-neighbor algorithm error-corrected the raw reads and collapsed the reads into unique sequences, merging closely related sequences to remove PCR and sequencing errors. V, D and J gene segments were assigned by aligning CDR3 sequences to IMGT reference sequences. For a sequence to be retained, at least a six-nucleotide match to both a V gene segment and a J gene segment was required. A rearrangement counted as productive if the CDR3 had no stop codons and remained in frame with V and J, and every other rearrangement counted as non-productive. CDR3 was defined according to IMGT convention as the region running from the second conserved V-encoded cysteine to the conserved J-encoded phenylalanine. Sequences without an unambiguous match to a single V gene segment were excluded from the earlier analysis of several hundred of the donors. An earlier analysis of 587 of the donors classified V segments as functional when productive rearrangements were above 56.7% and as segregating when the standard deviation between donors was above 5%. To diagnose cytomegalovirus status from the catalog of TCR beta chain sequences, a statistical classification framework was built. In a later analysis, TCR nucleotide sequences were compared against IMGT/GENE-DB human TR gene sequences so that V and J genes could be assigned. A later analysis assigned CDR3 sequences and most-parsimonious VDJ recombination scenarios with the TCRdist pipeline. In a later analysis, every TCR beta chain was defined by the combination of its CDR3 amino acid sequence and its V-gene family, and reads without a unique V-gene family were dropped. To address suspected cross-contamination and a sequencing artifact, a later analysis removed around 590 highly shared, low-generation-probability nucleotide sequences. In a later analysis, a clonal expansion index for each public chain was calculated from normalized within-repertoire ranks of inferred template counts. Generation probabilities in a later analysis came from a VDJ recombination model fitted to out-of-frame rearrangements, and those results were checked against IGoR. Hypergeometric tests were used in a later analysis to score TCR-TCR, TCR-HLA and TCR-CMV co-occurrence, with a repertoire-size bias correction applied to the TCR pairs. A later analysis estimated false discovery rates by permuting HLA or CMV assignments 20 times. In a later analysis, co-occurring TCRs were grouped using DBSCAN, and TCRdist sequence similarity was added for clustering within HLA-allele-positive subsets. For co-occurrence clustering, repertoires with fewer than 30,000 or more than 120,000 public chains were excluded, along with four or five repertoires with anomalous nucleotide sharing. TCRdb's version of the immuneACCESS table is confined to in-frame rearrangements and falls short of the full clone set. An unresolved V gene accounts for under half of the shortfall where checked; the remainder is of unknown origin. The V and J calls and clone size were taken over from that table, and D and trimming were inferred from the DNA. The sample yields 150,000 to 160,000 clones; roughly 85% were counted once. The biggest ten clones account for roughly 2.3% of the sample.

The sequencing input was PBMCs. The sequence came from a woman aged 18 to 35 in good health and CMV-seronegative. The V and J genes are TRBV5-1 and TRBJ2-1; there is no confident call for the D gene. CDR3 region: CASSLASEQFF. At the DNA level, the sequence is TGCGCCAGCAGCTTGGCCAGTGAGCAGTTCTTC.